One sample yielded the 17 T cell receptor beta chains listed below, sequenced in a study of cytomegalovirus exposure and HLA in healthy donors. Primers for the PCR totalled 60 Vbeta and 13 Jbeta. Sequencing used immunoSEQ multiplex PCR; TCRdb keeps in-frame clones, though not all of them. The data contain 150,000 to 200,000 clones, under 85% of them singletons. The sequenced sample consisted of PBMCs. Every receptor here comes from a male donor in good health and CMV-seronegative.

J is TRBJ1-3 and V is TRBV7-2; D is unresolved. The CDR3 consists of 14 residues. CDR1 is SGHTA, CDR2 FQGNSA, per germline. Trimming cost V 5 bases and J 1 base, with 9 bases left between them. This CDR3 reads CASSPGPSGNTIYF. In DNA form, the CDR3 reads TGTGCCAGCAGCCCAGGTCCGTCTGGAAACACCATATATTTT.

This clone came up a few times. This chain uses TRBV30 with TRBJ2-1; 9 bases fit TRBD2. The CDR3 length is 14 residues. J was trimmed by 6 bases and V by 1 base; bases with no gene match: 4. CDR1 and CDR2 from the germline V gene are GTSNPN and SVGIG (reference sequence). CDR3 nucleotide sequence: TGTGCCTGGAGTGGCGGGAGGGCCTTCAATGAGCAGTTCTTC. The encoded protein is CAWSGGRAFNEQFF. The full variable domain, in which reference TRBV30 and TRBJ2-1 provide the parts outside the CDR3, is SQTIHQWPATLVQPVGSPLSLECTVEGTSNPNLYWYRQAAGRGLQLLFYSVGIGQISSEVPQNLSASRPQDRQFILSSKKLLLSDSGFYLCAWSGGRAFNEQFFGPGTRLTVL.

This clone is a singleton in its sample. This chain uses TRBV6-1 with TRBJ1-5, with a weak D call TRBD1 (6 bases). The CDR3 runs 14 residues. Germline V gene lookup returns CDR1 MNHNS and CDR2 SASEGT. Trimming cost V 7 bases and J 2 bases, with 12 bases left between them. CDR3 nucleotides: TGTGCCAGCACCGTCAACAGGGGCAATCAGCCCCAGCATTTT. Translated, it gives CASTVNRGNQPQHF.

This chain links TRBV5-1 with TRBJ2-5; 11 nucleotides agree with TRBD1. This CDR3 has 17 amino acids. In germline, CDR1 is SGHRS, CDR2 YFSETQ. V shed 0 bases and J 4 bases; nucleotides not matched to a gene: 8. This chain's CDR3 is CASSLAPGQGGRETQYF. The CDR3 DNA sequence: TGCGCCAGCAGCTTGGCTCCGGGACAGGGGGGGAGAGAGACCCAGTACTTC.

This clone was observed a handful of times. The rearrangement uses TRBV30 and TRBJ2-1; a possible D gene is TRBD1 (5 bases). This CDR3 contains 18 residues. The V and J ends lost 0 bases and 6 bases respectively, with 24 bases between them. CDR1 is GTSNPN, CDR2 SVGIG, per germline (reference sequence). The CDR3 coding sequence is TGTGCCTGGAGTGTACATCCTCGAGACAGACTTTGGATCAATGAGCAGTTCTTC. It is translated as CAWSVHPRDRLWINEQFF.

The chain links TRBV30 to TRBJ1-3; D uncertain. The CDR3 has 13 residues. Germline CDR1 is GTSNPN and CDR2 is SVGIG (reference sequence). V was clipped by 6 bases and J by 7 bases, with 16 bases between them. CDR3 protein: CACETVSRNTIYF. For the CDR3, the DNA is TGTGCCTGCGAAACAGTTTCACGCAACACCATATATTTT.

This chain joins TRBV28 and TRBJ1-5, with no clear D. Looked up from germline, CDR1 is MDHEN and CDR2 is SYDVKM. This CDR3 has 12 amino acids. In DNA, the CDR3 is TGTGCGACGAGGGCTGGGAATCAGCCCCAGCATTTT. Its translation: CATRAGNQPQHF.

The J gene is TRBJ1-1, the V gene TRBV19; weak D call: TRBD1 (6 bases). CDR3 length equals 14 residues. Trimming removed 5 bases at V and 11 bases at J, with 21 bases between. In germline, CDR1 is LNHDA, CDR2 SQIVND (reference sequence). The CDR3 DNA is TGTGCCAGTAGTCACTTGGACAGAACTGGGTCTGCTTTCTTT. Its translation is CASSHLDRTGSAFF.

A remark on this clone: The same CDR3 arises from other DNA sequences in this sample as well. CDR3 amino acids: CASSRDRAIYGYTF. DNA of the CDR3: TGTGCCAGCAGTAGGGACAGGGCAATCTATGGCTACACCTTC. V is TRBV6-6 and J is TRBJ1-2; 9 bases agree with TRBD1. The CDR3 contains 14 residues. With V trimmed by 5 bases and J by 4 bases, 5 bases remained unmatched. Germline CDR1 reads MNHNY; CDR2 reads SVGAGI (reference sequence).

The chain links TRBV6-7 to TRBJ1-1; the D is unclear. TRBV6-7 is classed as an ORF, of uncertain function. This CDR3 has 16 amino acids. Between the trimmed V and J ends, which lost 2 bases and 2 bases, there was a span of 15 bases. CDR3 DNA: TGTGCCAGCAGTTACACGGGTACGGAGAATAACACTGAAGCTTTCTTT. Protein product: CASSYTGTENNTEAFF.

The J gene is TRBJ1-6, the V gene TRBV28; the D is unclear. This CDR3 region has 11 residues. Germline V gene lookup returns CDR1 MDHEN and CDR2 SYDVKM. The V end lost 6 bases, the J end lost 7 bases, and 4 bases lay between the germline ends. DNA of the CDR3: TGTGCCAGCAGCCTAAATTCACCCCTCCACTTT. It translates to CASSLNSPLHF.

The chain carries TRBV6-5 and TRBJ1-5; the D gene is possibly TRBD1 (5 bases). V lost 6 bases and J lost 4, with 13 bases in between. Germline CDR1 MNHEY, CDR2 SVGAGI. This CDR3 has 14 residues. Written as DNA, the CDR3 is TGTGCCAGCAGAAAAGCGGGGCTAAATCAGCCCCAGCATTTT. Protein sequence: CASRKAGLNQPQHF.

This clone was seen more than once but under ten times. V gene TRBV5-1 combines with J gene TRBJ1-5, with 8 bases that match TRBD1. V was clipped by 3 bases and J by 4 bases; unmatched bases: 3. CDR3 size: 14 residues. Germline V CDR1 and CDR2: SGHRS, YFSETQ. CDR3 in amino acids: CASSSGQGNQPQHF. CDR3 DNA: TGCGCCAGCAGCTCCGGACAGGGAAATCAGCCCCAGCATTTT.

The chain combines TRBV28 with TRBJ1-1, with D possibly being TRBD1 (6 bases). There are 12 residues in the CDR3. V dropped 6 bases and J dropped 4 bases, with 9 bases sitting between them. Germline CDR1 and CDR2: MDHEN and SYDVKM. The CDR3 bases are TGTGCCAGCAGCAGGGGAACCACTGAAGCTTTCTTT. Its protein product is CASSRGTTEAFF.

J is TRBJ1-1 and V is TRBV5-1; 7 nucleotides match TRBD1. J was trimmed by 1 base and V by 3 bases; bases with no gene match: 9. The CDR3 extends over 16 amino acids. The V gene's germline CDR1 is SGHRS and CDR2 YFSETQ. The DNA for the CDR3 is TGCGCCAGCAGCTCATACCTACAGGGGAAGAACACTGAAGCTTTCTTT. Its translation is CASSSYLQGKNTEAFF.

CDR3 DNA sequence: TGCGCCAGCAGCGCAGCCGGGACAGGGGACGGCTATGGCTACACCTTC. Protein: CASSAAGTGDGYGYTF. The rearrangement links TRBV5-1 to TRBJ1-2, with 10 bases lining up with TRBD1. The CDR3 sequence is 16 residues long. The junction had 10 bases not matched to a gene; V was cut back by 4 bases and J by 4 bases. CDR1 is SGHRS and CDR2 is YFSETQ in the germline V gene. Supplemented by reference TRBV5-1 and TRBJ1-2, the full variable domain reads KAGVTQTPRYLIKTRGQQVTLSCSPISGHRSVSWYQQTPGQGLQFLFEYFSETQRNKGNFPGRFSGRQFSNSRSEMNVSTLELGDSALYLCASSAAGTGDGYGYTFGSGTRLTVV.

There are a few counts of this clone. The chain has TRBV27 and TRBJ2-3, with D hard to call. CDR3 size: 14 residues. Trimming took 3 bases from V and 0 from J, leaving 7 bases between them. The V gene's germline CDR1 is MNHEY and CDR2 SMNVEV (reference sequence). In DNA, the CDR3 is TGTGCCAGCAGTTTTTGGCCTAGCACAGATACGCAGTATTTT. It translates to CASSFWPSTDTQYF.